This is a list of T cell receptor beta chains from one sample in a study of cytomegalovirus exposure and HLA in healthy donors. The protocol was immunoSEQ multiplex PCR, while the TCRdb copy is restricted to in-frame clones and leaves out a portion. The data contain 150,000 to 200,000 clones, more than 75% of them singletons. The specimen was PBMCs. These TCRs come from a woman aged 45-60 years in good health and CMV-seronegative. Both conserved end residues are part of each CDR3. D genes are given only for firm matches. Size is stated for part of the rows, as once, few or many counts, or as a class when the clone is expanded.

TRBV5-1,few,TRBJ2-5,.,CASSWDSVTQYF,TGCGCCAGCAGCTGGGACTCGGTGACCCAGTACTTC
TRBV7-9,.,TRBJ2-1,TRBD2,CASSSRGLAGNNEQFF,TGTGCCAGCAGCTCTCGTGGACTAGCGGGTAACAATGAGCAGTTCTTC
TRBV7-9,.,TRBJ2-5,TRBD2,CASSGLAGDQETQYF,TGTGCCAGCAGCGGACTAGCGGGGGACCAAGAGACCCAGTACTTC
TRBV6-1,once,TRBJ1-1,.,CASSARLPPAFF,TGTGCCAGCAGTGCTAGACTCCCGCCAGCTTTCTTT
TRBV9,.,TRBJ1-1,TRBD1,CASSEHAGTAKAFF,TGTGCCAGCAGCGAACACGCCGGGACAGCAAAAGCTTTCTTT
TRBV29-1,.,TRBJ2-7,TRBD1,CSVDASTFTGGRYEQYF,TGCAGCGTTGATGCCTCCACGTTTACAGGGGGCCGGTACGAGCAGTACTTC
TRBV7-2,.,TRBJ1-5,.,CASSRTQGGNQPQHF,TGTGCCAGCAGCCGAACCCAGGGAGGAAATCAGCCCCAGCATTTT
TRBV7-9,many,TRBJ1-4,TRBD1,CASSPQGWANEKLFF,TGTGCCAGCAGTCCACAGGGGTGGGCTAATGAAAAACTGTTTTTT
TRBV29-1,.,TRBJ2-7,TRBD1,CSVAGDRRNTEQYF,TGCAGCGTTGCCGGGGACAGGAGGAATACCGAGCAGTACTTC
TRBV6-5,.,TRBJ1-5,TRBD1,CASRYTGDSNQPQHF,TGTGCCAGCAGGTACACAGGGGATAGCAATCAGCCCCAGCATTTT
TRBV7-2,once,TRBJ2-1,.,CASSPDFVKGQFF,TGTGCCAGCAGCCCAGACTTCGTAAAAGGGCAGTTCTTC
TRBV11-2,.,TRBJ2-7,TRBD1,CASSQGASSSYEQYF,TGTGCCAGCAGCCAGGGGGCGTCGAGCTCCTACGAGCAGTACTTC
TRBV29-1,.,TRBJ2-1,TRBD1,CSVEGQRPYNEQFF,TGCAGCGTTGAGGGACAGCGACCCTACAATGAGCAGTTCTTC
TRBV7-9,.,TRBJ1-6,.,CASSLRTDPLHF,TGTGCCAGCAGCCTCCGGACAGATCCCCTCCACTTT
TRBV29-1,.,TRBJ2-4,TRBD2,CSVETPGGIQYF,TGCAGCGTTGAAACTCCGGGGGGCATTCAGTACTTC
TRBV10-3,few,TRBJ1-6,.,CATTRGSALGSPLHF,TGTGCCACCACCCGAGGGAGCGCCTTGGGTTCACCCCTCCACTTT
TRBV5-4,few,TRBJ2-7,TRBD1,CASSYPGQSYEQYF,TGTGCCAGCAGCTACCCGGGACAGAGCTACGAGCAGTACTTC
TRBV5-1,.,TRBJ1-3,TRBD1,CASSSGTGERNTIYF,TGCGCCAGCAGCTCCGGGACAGGAGAGAGAAACACCATATATTTT
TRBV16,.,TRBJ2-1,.,CASSQSAAESSYNEQFF,TGTGCCAGCAGCCAATCAGCGGCGGAGAGCTCCTACAATGAGCAGTTCTTC
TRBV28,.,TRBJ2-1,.,CASSPLLRRERKENEQFF,TGTGCCAGCAGTCCCCTACTAAGGAGGGAGAGAAAGGAAAATGAGCAGTTCTTC
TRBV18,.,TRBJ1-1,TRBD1,CASSQHRGMNTEAFF,TGTGCCAGCTCCCAACACAGGGGGATGAACACTGAAGCTTTCTTT
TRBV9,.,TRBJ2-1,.,CASSGTLSYNEQFF,TGTGCCAGCAGCGGGACTCTCTCCTACAATGAGCAGTTCTTC
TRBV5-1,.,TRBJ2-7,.,CASSLVGPNYEQYF,TGCGCCAGCAGCTTGGTTGGGCCAAACTACGAGCAGTACTTC
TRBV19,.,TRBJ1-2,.,CASSTGGFSYGYTF,TGTGCCAGTAGTACGGGGGGCTTCAGCTATGGCTACACCTTC
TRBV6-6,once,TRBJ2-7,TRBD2,CASSLLTGGRAYEQYF,TGTGCCAGCAGCCTCCTGACTGGCGGGAGGGCCTACGAGCAGTACTTC
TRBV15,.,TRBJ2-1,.,CATSRGAYNEQFF,TGTGCCACCAGCAGAGGCGCCTACAATGAGCAGTTCTTC
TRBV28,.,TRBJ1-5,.,CASSLATGSNQPQHF,TGTGCCAGCAGTCTCGCTACCGGTAGCAATCAGCCCCAGCATTTT
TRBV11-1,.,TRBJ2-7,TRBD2,CASSEGLAGLDYEQYF,TGTGCCAGCAGCGAAGGACTAGCGGGGCTCGACTACGAGCAGTACTTC
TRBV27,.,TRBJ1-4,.,CASGLAGLGEKLFF,TGTGCCAGCGGCCTGGCGGGATTGGGTGAAAAACTGTTTTTT
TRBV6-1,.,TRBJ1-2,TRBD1,CASSPPGQRSYTF,TGTGCCAGCAGCCCTCCGGGACAGAGGAGCTACACCTTC
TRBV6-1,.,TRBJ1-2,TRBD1,CASSTGQGRGYGYTF,TGTGCCAGCAGCACCGGACAGGGCCGTGGCTATGGCTACACCTTC
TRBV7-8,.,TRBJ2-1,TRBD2,CASSLLGGGSYNEQFF,TGTGCCAGCAGCTTGCTTGGCGGGGGGTCCTACAATGAGCAGTTCTTC
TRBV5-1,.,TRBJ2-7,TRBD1,CASSLADRQGTEQYF,TGCGCCAGCAGCTTGGCGGACCGACAGGGAACCGAGCAGTACTTC
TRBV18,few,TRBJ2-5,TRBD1,CASSPETGGLAETQYF,TGTGCCAGCTCACCGGAGACAGGGGGCTTGGCGGAGACCCAGTACTTC
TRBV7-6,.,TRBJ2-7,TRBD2,CASSLNSGRAHEQYF,TGTGCCAGCAGCCTTAATAGCGGGAGGGCCCACGAGCAGTACTTC
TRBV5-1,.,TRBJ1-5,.,CASSLEPTPNQPQHF,TGCGCCAGCAGCTTGGAGCCGACACCAAATCAGCCCCAGCATTTT
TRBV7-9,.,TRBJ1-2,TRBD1,CASRRTGGLPGYTF,TGTGCCAGCAGGCGGACAGGGGGCCTCCCTGGCTACACCTTC
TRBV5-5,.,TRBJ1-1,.,CASSLVPGANTEAFF,TGTGCCAGCAGCTTGGTTCCAGGGGCAAACACTGAAGCTTTCTTT
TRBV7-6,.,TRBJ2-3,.,CASSLVLSTDTQYF,TGTGCCAGCAGCTTAGTTCTTAGCACAGATACGCAGTATTTT
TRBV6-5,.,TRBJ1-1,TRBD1,CASTGQGRAEAFF,TGTGCCAGCACCGGACAGGGGAGGGCTGAAGCTTTCTTT
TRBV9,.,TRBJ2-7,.,CASSVDGSSYEQYF,TGTGCCAGCAGCGTAGATGGGAGCTCCTACGAGCAGTACTTC
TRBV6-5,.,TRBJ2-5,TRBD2,CASSPFDRGAQYF,TGTGCCAGCAGCCCATTTGATCGGGGGGCCCAGTACTTC
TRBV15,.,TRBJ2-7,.,CATSVLRGAYEQYF,TGTGCCACCAGCGTACTCAGGGGGGCGTACGAGCAGTACTTC
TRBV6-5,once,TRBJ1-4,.,CASSPQGATNEKLFF,TGTGCCAGCAGTCCTCAGGGTGCAACTAATGAAAAACTGTTTTTT
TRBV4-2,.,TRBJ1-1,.,CASSLSGEGQAFF,TGTGCCAGCAGCCTTTCCGGGGAGGGACAAGCTTTCTTT